A selection of T cell receptor beta chains follows, all from one sample in a study of CD8+ T cells in alopecia areata. TCRdb keeps only in-frame clones here, not all; method: immunoSEQ multiplex PCR. This table holds roughly 250,000 clones, about 62% found once. This specimen was CD4+ T cells sorted from blood, taken around week 52, from a patient treated with tofacitinib. Source of these receptors: a human donor with alopecia areata. Both conserved end residues are trimmed from each CDR3. A D gene is named only where the DNA matches it firmly.

>.|TRBJ2-7|TRBV5-1
ASSQTVTGTLSLQQY
>.|TRBJ1-1|TRBV15
ATSSRASEGTEAF
>.|TRBJ1-2|TRBV30
AWSPGPLGYT
>TRBD1|TRBJ1-4|TRBV29-1
SVGTGADAGKLF
>.|TRBJ2-2|TRBV27
ASSLSRWQGELF
>.|TRBJ2-3|TRBV18
ASSPPPRSDTQY
>.|TRBJ1-1|TRBV5-1
ASSFQGSRIGTEAF
>.|TRBJ1-6|TRBV19
ASRSGVLHSPLH
>TRBD1|TRBJ2-3|TRBV5-4
ASSLTGAADTQY
>.|TRBJ1-2|TRBV4-3
ASSPKASNNYGYT
>TRBD1|TRBJ1-2|TRBV6-6
ASSLSGQRDYT
>.|TRBJ2-3|TRBV18
ASSPSSGTDTQY
>.|TRBJ1-4|TRBV29-1
SVEVSGNEKLF
>.|TRBJ1-5|TRBV4-2
ASSQEGETGGTQPQH
>TRBD1|TRBJ1-2|TRBV6-5
ASSNTGAYGYT
>TRBD1|TRBJ1-3|TRBV7-9
ASSYGTGEDTIY
>TRBD2|TRBJ2-2|TRBV5-1
ASSFPSGGARNTGELF
>TRBD1|TRBJ2-6|TRBV29-1
SVLRQGERAGANVLT
>.|TRBJ2-7|TRBV20-1
SARSRDEQY
>.|TRBJ2-5|TRBV18
ASSPTGKETQY
>.|TRBJ2-5|TRBV30
AWSVGHGETQY
>TRBD1|TRBJ1-3|TRBV5-4
ASSPDRGSYTIY
>TRBD2|TRBJ2-3|TRBV7-9
ASSFSAGVSTDTQY
>TRBD1|TRBJ2-2|TRBV9
ASSFTGVSGELF
>TRBD1|TRBJ2-7|TRBV4-3
ASSHGGTGGYEQY
>TRBD1|TRBJ2-2|TRBV9
ASSLGQGNTGELF
>TRBD2|TRBJ2-1|TRBV12-5
AIPGGMKYNEQF
>.|TRBJ1-1|TRBV7-2
ASSLIGDTEAF
>.|TRBJ2-1|TRBV10-3
AISLQDNEQF
>TRBD1|TRBJ1-2|TRBV30
AWAPGGNYGYT
>.|TRBJ1-1|TRBV4-1
ASSQAGHAAAMNTEAF
>.|TRBJ1-1|TRBV7-9
ASTHDRNTEAF
>.|TRBJ2-1|TRBV29-1
SASGGLDEQF
>.|TRBJ2-3|TRBV2
ASSDTGFTDTQY
>.|TRBJ2-7|TRBV27
ASSFPTNEQY